Each of the 30 T cell receptor beta chains below was sequenced from the same sample in a study of siplizumab effects on memory and regulatory T cells. The protocol was immunoSEQ multiplex PCR, while the TCRdb copy is restricted to in-frame clones and leaves out a portion. The repertoire consists of 100,000 or so clones, with 92% occurring once and the leading ten covering less than 0.85%. The sequenced sample was Tregs sorted from blood. These receptors all come from a human donor in good health.

J is TRBJ2-3 and V is TRBV25-1; D is uncertain. The CDR3 is 14 residues long. With 7 bases removed from V and 2 bases from J, the gap between germline ends came to 13 bases. Germline V gene data show CDR1 as MGHDK and CDR2 as SYGVNS. CDR3 bases: TGTGCCAGCACCCCCTTGGGATACACAGATACGCAGTATTTT. Translating it yields CASTPLGYTDTQYF.

The chain links TRBV2 to TRBJ2-5; D gene uncertain. Germline V CDR1 and CDR2: SNHLY, FYNNEI. Trimming removed 6 bases at V and 5 bases at J, with 16 bases between. The CDR3 covers 14 residues. The CDR3 region is CASSFALVRETQYF. The CDR3 DNA sequence: TGTGCCAGCAGCTTTGCGTTAGTCCGCGAGACCCAGTACTTC.

This chain connects TRBV2 to TRBJ2-1; 11 bases are shared with TRBD2. Looked up from germline, CDR1 is SNHLY and CDR2 is FYNNEI. V lost 4 bases and J lost 5; bases outside the gene matches: 4. The CDR3 contains 15 residues. The CDR3 nucleotides read TGTGCCAGCAGTGCGGGGACTAGCGGAAACAATGAGCAGTTCTTC. It translates to CASSAGTSGNNEQFF.

The chain is built from TRBV11-2 and TRBJ2-7, with TRBD1 matching 7 bases. The CDR3 runs 15 residues. Germline V CDR1 and CDR2: SGHAT, FQNNGV. Trimming at V came to 5 bases and at J to 1 base, leaving 8 bases not matched to a gene. CDR3 residues: CASSPGQRKSYEQYF. DNA of the CDR3: TGTGCCAGCAGCCCGGGACAGAGAAAGTCCTACGAGCAGTACTTC.

This clone was detected once. The rearrangement links TRBV2 to TRBJ2-1; TRBD1 aligns across 8 bases. Per germline, CDR1 SNHLY and CDR2 FYNNEI. This CDR3 comprises 19 residues. V lost 9 bases, J lost 5 bases, and 24 bases stayed unmatched. The CDR3 reads CARTGVPISASARDNEQFF. The CDR3 coding sequence is TGTGCCAGGACAGGGGTACCAATCTCCGCCTCCGCTCGGGACAATGAGCAGTTCTTC.

The chain uses TRBV6-6 and TRBJ2-6, with 8 bases matching TRBD1. This CDR3 contains 15 residues. Germline V gene sequence: CDR1 MNHNY, CDR2 SVGAGI (reference sequence). V trimming: 6 bases; J trimming: 3 bases; junction bases outside the gene matches: 4. Written as DNA, the CDR3 is TGTGCCAGCAGACCCAGGGGGCTTGGGGCCAACGTCCTGACTTTC. Its protein product is CASRPRGLGANVLTF.

The count of this clone is one. This rearrangement joins TRBV18 to TRBJ1-3, with D possibly being TRBD1 (5 bases). The CDR3 is 17 residues long. CDR1 and CDR2 from the germline V gene are KGHSH and LQKENI. Between the trimmed V and J ends, which lost 0 bases and 4 bases, there was a span of 16 bases. CDR3 in amino acids: CASSPPVRQGTGNTIYF. CDR3 nucleotide sequence: TGTGCCAGCTCACCACCAGTTCGCCAGGGCACCGGAAACACCATATATTTT.

This chain uses TRBV4-2 with TRBJ2-3; 8 nucleotides agree with TRBD1. The CDR3 runs 16 residues. Losses at the gene ends were 5 bases for V and 4 bases for J; bases not matched to a gene: 11. CDR1 is LGHNA, CDR2 YNFKEQ, per germline. CDR3 in amino acids: CASSTGQGRGSDTQYF. The CDR3 region has the DNA TGTGCCAGCAGCACCGGACAGGGACGGGGGTCAGATACGCAGTATTTT.

The chain combines TRBV27 with TRBJ2-7, with 8 positions matching TRBD1. J gave up 3 bases and V 6 bases, and 4 bases lay outside the gene matches. Germline loops: CDR1 MNHEY, CDR2 SMNVEV (reference sequence). The CDR3 is made up of 13 amino acids. This chain's CDR3 is CASRYTGGYEQYF. The CDR3 DNA sequence: TGTGCCAGCAGGTATACAGGGGGCTACGAGCAGTACTTC.

This chain uses TRBV6-5 with TRBJ1-2; weak D call: TRBD1 (6 bases). The CDR3 length is 14 residues. V lost 2 bases to trimming and J lost 5 bases, with 12 bases between them. From germline, CDR1 is MNHEY and CDR2 SVGAGI. The DNA for the CDR3 is TGTGCCAGCAGTTACACTAGGGGGGAGTATGGCTACACCTTC. This codes for CASSYTRGEYGYTF.

This chain uses TRBV11-1 with TRBJ2-5; no firm D call. Trimming shortened V by 0 bases and J by 3 bases, and 8 bases separated the two germline ends. Germline-derived CDR1 and CDR2 are SGHAT and FQDESV (reference sequence). This CDR3 is built from 14 residues. CDR3 coding DNA: TGTGCCAGCAGCTTAGCGGTCTGGGAAGAGACCCAGTACTTC. Translating gives CASSLAVWEETQYF.

The chain has TRBV5-5 and TRBJ1-2, with D possibly TRBD1 on 6 matching bases. The germline V gene encodes CDR1 SGHKS and CDR2 YYEKEE (reference sequence). Trimming removed 2 bases at V and 4 bases at J, with 15 bases between. The CDR3 extends over 15 amino acids. CDR3 residues: CASSFTGAPIYGYTF. CDR3 DNA sequence: TGTGCCAGCAGCTTTACGGGGGCGCCTATCTATGGCTACACCTTC.

The rearrangement uses TRBV20-1 and TRBJ2-1; D unclear. The CDR3 loop spans 10 amino acids. Trimming took 3 bases from V and 12 from J, leaving 9 bases between them. Germline assignment: CDR1 DFQATT and CDR2 SNEGSKA (reference sequence). This CDR3 is CSASTIGQFF. The CDR3 coding sequence is TGCAGTGCTAGCACGATCGGGCAGTTCTTC.

This clone has a single count. The rearrangement joins TRBV7-3 to TRBJ2-1; D possibly corresponds to TRBD2 (6 bases). Trimming shortened V by 3 bases and J by 8 bases, and 11 bases separated the two germline ends. Germline CDR1 is SGHTA and CDR2 is FQGTGA. This CDR3 region has 13 residues. The CDR3 here is CASSLAGLHEQFF. CDR3 coding DNA: TGTGCCAGCAGCTTGGCGGGGTTGCATGAGCAGTTCTTC.

As concerns this clone: One end of the junction does not line up with germline, which may come from a read error. The rearrangement uses TRBV18 and TRBJ2-7; 9 bases match TRBD1. This CDR3 has 14 amino acids. Germline values: CDR1 KGHSH, CDR2 LQKENI. CDR3 protein: CASSPIPGQGIRDF. The DNA for the CDR3 is TGTGCCAGCTCACCTATCCCGGGACAGGGAATTCGGGACTTC.

V usage is TRBV11-2 and J usage is TRBJ2-1, with D perhaps TRBD1 or TRBD2 (6 bases each). Trimming removed 0 bases from V and 7 bases from J, with 16 bases in between. CDR1 is SGHAT and CDR2 is FQNNGV in the germline V gene. The CDR3 sequence is 16 residues long. CDR3 DNA sequence: TGTGCCAGCAGCTTAGACAAGCACACGGGGGCGAATGAGCAGTTCTTC. It is translated as CASSLDKHTGANEQFF.

The rearrangement links TRBV2 to TRBJ2-3, with D unclear. The ends were cut back, 6 bases at V and 2 bases at J, with 18 bases in the middle. Germline lookup yields CDR1 SNHLY and CDR2 FYNNEI. The CDR3 is 16 residues long. CDR3 nucleotide sequence: TGTGCCAGCAGATACGCTTTTCGCGGCAACACAGATACGCAGTATTTT. Its protein is CASRYAFRGNTDTQYF.

This chain joins TRBV28 and TRBJ1-2; TRBD1 agrees at 10 bases. The germline CDR1 and CDR2 sequences are MDHEN and SYDVKM. The CDR3 is made up of 18 amino acids. Trimming removed 3 bases from V and 3 bases from J; junction bases left unmatched: 13. CDR3 bases: TGTGCCAGCAGTTTCATAGTCGGCGACAGGGGGCGTGACTATGGCTACACCTTC. As protein: CASSFIVGDRGRDYGYTF.

V gene TRBV7-8 combines with J gene TRBJ2-1, with TRBD2 as a possible D gene (7 bases). V dropped 0 bases and J dropped 16 bases, with 19 bases sitting between them. Germline assignment: CDR1 SGHVS and CDR2 FQNEAQ. The CDR3 runs 14 residues. The CDR3 sequence: CASSLASQGGAKFF. The CDR3 nucleotides are TGTGCCAGCAGCTTAGCGTCACAGGGAGGGGCGAAATTCTTC.

J is TRBJ2-5 and V is TRBV20-1; D might be TRBD2 (5 bases). The CDR3 extends over 11 amino acids. Germline assignment: CDR1 DFQATT and CDR2 SNEGSKA (reference sequence). The CDR3 loop is CSFGMEETQYF. The DNA of the CDR3 is TGCTCATTCGGGATGGAAGAGACCCAGTACTTC.

Regarding this clone: The junction differs from germline at one of its ends, possibly a read error. The CDR3 DNA sequence: TGTGCCAGCAGCCAAGATCAGGGGGCCCGTCACTTC. As protein: CASSQDQGARHF. The chain links TRBV4-2 to TRBJ2-7, with 8 bases fitting TRBD1. The CDR3 is 12 residues long. CDR1 and CDR2 (germline): LGHNA, YNFKEQ.

V is TRBV7-2 and J is TRBJ1-1; tentative D call: TRBD1 (6 bases). The CDR3 length is 14 residues. V was clipped by 3 bases and J by 2 bases, with 10 bases between them. Germline lookup yields CDR1 SGHTA and CDR2 FQGNSA. In nucleotides, the CDR3 is TGTGCCAGCAGCTTTGGGGGGCTTAACACTGAAGCTTTCTTT. Amino acid sequence: CASSFGGLNTEAFF. Looking up the rest from reference TRBV7-2 and TRBJ1-1 gives the full variable domain: GAGVSQSPSNKVTEKGKDVELRCDPISGHTALYWYRQSLGQGLEFLIYFQGNSAPDKSGLPSDRFSAERTGGSVSTLTIQRTQQEDSAVYLCASSFGGLNTEAFFGQGTRLTVV.

The chain uses TRBV6-1 and TRBJ2-1; TRBD2 aligns across 12 bases. V lost 2 bases to trimming and J lost 0 bases; unmatched junction nucleotides: 8. CDR3 size: 19 residues. Per the germline V gene, CDR1 is MNHNS and CDR2 is SASEGT. The CDR3 nucleotides are TGTGCCAGCAGTGAACTCGGACTAGCGGGATCTTCCTCCTACAATGAGCAGTTCTTC. This gives the protein CASSELGLAGSSSYNEQFF.

V usage is TRBV4-1 and J usage is TRBJ2-7, with TRBD2 matching over 7 bases. In germline, CDR1 is MGHRA, CDR2 YSYEKL. The V segment lost 2 bases and the J segment 2 bases; nucleotides outside the gene matches: 15. There are 18 residues in the CDR3. The CDR3 sequence is CASSQRWTLLATAYEQYF. The CDR3 DNA sequence: TGCGCCAGCAGCCAAAGGTGGACACTACTAGCGACCGCCTACGAGCAGTACTTC.

The rearrangement joins TRBV19 to TRBJ2-5; a weak D match, TRBD2 (5 bases). Between the trimmed V and J ends, which lost 3 bases and 5 bases, there was a span of 13 bases. The CDR3 length is 14 residues. The germline CDR1 and CDR2 sequences are LNHDA and SQIVND (reference sequence). The CDR3 loop reads CASSIKRDGETQYF. As DNA, the CDR3 is TGTGCCAGTAGTATTAAGAGGGATGGGGAGACCCAGTACTTC. Together with reference TRBV19 and TRBJ2-5, the CDR3 gives the full variable domain: DGGITQSPKYLFRKEGQNVTLSCEQNLNHDAMYWYRQDPGQGLRLIYYSQIVNDFQKGDIAEGYSVSREKKESFPLTVTSAQKNPTAFYLCASSIKRDGETQYFGPGTRLLVL.

This clone showed up just once. The rearrangement joins TRBV7-9 to TRBJ2-1, with 7 bases matching TRBD2. Germline CDR1 reads SEHNR; CDR2 reads FQNEAQ (reference sequence). This CDR3 is 15 amino acids long. Unmatched junction bases numbered 6, after V lost 1 base and J lost 6 bases. DNA of the CDR3: TGTGCCAGCAGCTTAGGGCTAGCGGCCGGCAATGAGCAGTTCTTC. This codes for CASSLGLAAGNEQFF.

The genes are TRBV2 and TRBJ2-5; 7 nucleotides line up with TRBD2. The DNA matches TRBJ2-7 better at its end, which makes the J call doubtful. Per germline, CDR1 SNHLY and CDR2 FYNNEI. The length of the CDR3 is 14 residues. CDR3 residues: CASRRAGDLYEQYF. CDR3 bases: TGTGCCAGCCGGAGGGCGGGAGACTTATACGAGCAGTACTTC.

CDR3 loop: CASSLTEGGWETQYF. For the CDR3, the DNA is TGTGCCAGCAGTTTGACCGAGGGCGGGTGGGAGACCCAGTACTTC. The rearrangement joins TRBV27 to TRBJ2-5; D possibly corresponds to TRBD2 (5 bases). V was pared by 3 bases and J by 5 bases, with 16 bases between. There are 15 residues in the CDR3. Germline values: CDR1 MNHEY, CDR2 SMNVEV (reference sequence).

This chain connects TRBV5-1 to TRBJ2-5, with 7 bases lining up with TRBD2. J gave up 2 bases and V 2 bases, and 3 bases lay outside the gene matches. The CDR3 has 14 amino acids. Germline CDR1 reads SGHRS; CDR2 reads YFSETQ. The CDR3 bases are TGCGCCAGCAGCTTTCTAGCGGAACAAGAGACCCAGTACTTC. Translation gives CASSFLAEQETQYF.

V is TRBV19 and J is TRBJ1-3, with unresolved D. This CDR3 is built from 17 residues. Trimming took off 5 bases at V and 0 bases at J, with 17 bases between the two ends. Germline values: CDR1 LNHDA, CDR2 SQIVND (reference sequence). The CDR3 loop reads CASSAQRGRTSGNTIYF. CDR3 coding DNA: TGTGCCAGTAGTGCCCAACGCGGACGGACCTCTGGAAACACCATATATTTT.